These T cell receptor beta chains were read from a single sample in a study. The protocol was immunoSEQ multiplex PCR, while the TCRdb copy is restricted to in-frame clones and leaves out a portion. Of some 48,000 clones listed, approximately 93% are singletons. The specimen sequenced was PBMCs. The receptors originated from a man in his forties with rheumatoid arthritis. CDR3s include the opening cysteine and the closing phenylalanine or tryptophan. Fields, in order: J gene, V gene, D gene, clone size, CDR3 DNA, CDR3 protein. D genes are given only for firm matches. Size is stated for part of the rows, as once, few or many counts, or as a class when the clone is expanded.

TRBJ1-3 | TRBV30 | NA | NA | TGTGCCTGGAGCCGAGACAGAGTCTCTGGAAACACCATATATTTT | CAWSRDRVSGNTIYF
TRBJ2-5 | TRBV7-2 | TRBD1 | NA | TGTGCCAGCAGCTTGGACAGGGGACAAGAGACCCAGTACTTC | CASSLDRGQETQYF
TRBJ2-7 | TRBV30 | TRBD1 | NA | TGTGCCTGCCTGAACAGGGGGTTCTACGAGCAGTACTTC | CACLNRGFYEQYF
TRBJ2-7 | TRBV3-1/TRBV3-2 | NA | NA | TGTGCCAGCAGCCCCGCCAGATACTACGAGCAGTACTTC | CASSPARYYEQYF
TRBJ2-4 | TRBV5-1 | TRBD1 | NA | TGCGCCAGCAGCTTGGATTCCGGGACAGCTCCCACTCAGTACTTC | CASSLDSGTAPTQYF
TRBJ2-1 | TRBV11-2 | TRBD2 | once | TGTGCCAGCAGCTTCCCAGGACTAGCGGGAGCCTACAATGAGCAGTTCTTC | CASSFPGLAGAYNEQFF
TRBJ1-5 | TRBV15 | NA | NA | TGTGCCACCAGCAGAGAGGGGACTGGGGCCCAGCATTTT | CATSREGTGAQHF
TRBJ1-4 | TRBV2 | NA | NA | TGTGCCAGCAGTCGTCGGGGACAAGGCCTGAATGAAAAACTGTTTTTT | CASSRRGQGLNEKLFF
TRBJ1-1 | TRBV7-9 | TRBD1 | once | TGTGCCACCCCTGGGGACAGGGGTTCCGGGGACGTTGAAGCTTTCTTT | CATPGDRGSGDVEAFF
TRBJ2-5 | TRBV9 | NA | NA | TGTGCCAGCAGCGGCAGGGGTGATGAGACCCAGTACTTC | CASSGRGDETQYF
TRBJ1-5 | TRBV3-1/TRBV3-2 | NA | NA | TGTGCCAGCAGCCAAGGGACAGTTAGCAATCAGCCCCAGCATTTT | CASSQGTVSNQPQHF
TRBJ2-1 | TRBV24-1 | NA | NA | TGTGCCACCAGTGACTATCCGACAGCTGTAAATGAGCAGTTCTTC | CATSDYPTAVNEQFF
TRBJ2-3 | TRBV5-4 | TRBD2 | once | TGTGCCAGCAGCTCCGGTCCACTAGCGGGCACAGATACGCAGTATTTT | CASSSGPLAGTDTQYF
TRBJ1-2 | TRBV7-2 | NA | NA | TGTGCCAGCAGCTTAGAAGCAGAGGAAACCTTC | CASSLEAEETF
TRBJ2-2 | TRBV5-1 | NA | NA | TGCGCCAGCAGCTTAGACCGGACGGCTGACACCGGGGAGCTGTTTTTT | CASSLDRTADTGELFF
TRBJ2-3 | TRBV6-5 | TRBD2 | NA | TGTGCCACCCGAGGAGCGGGAGTGGGGGATACGCAGTATTTT | CATRGAGVGDTQYF